One and the same sample provided the 23 T cell receptor beta chains below, sequenced in a study of resident and recirculating memory T cells in vitiligo. Profiling relied on immunoSEQ multiplex PCR, and the TCRdb table lists in-frame clones only, not all of them. The data show tens of thousands of clones, with 92% seen just once and approximately 5.4% held by the top ten. Sequencing input: blood. These receptors were collected from a male donor with vitiligo.

This sequence joins TRBV4-3 and TRBJ2-7; perhaps TRBD2 as D (6 bases). The CDR3 length is 14 residues. Germline values: CDR1 LGHNA, CDR2 YSLEER. The V gene lost 1 base and the J gene lost 4 bases, with 11 bases spanning the gap. The CDR3 DNA follows: TGCGCCAGCAGCCAAGTCCCGGAGGGTTACGAGCAGTACTTC. It yields the protein CASSQVPEGYEQYF.

This sequence joins TRBV30 and TRBJ2-7; tentative D call: TRBD2 (5 bases). The CDR3 contains 12 residues. Germline V gene lookup returns CDR1 GTSNPN and CDR2 SVGIG (reference sequence). Trimming took off 3 bases at V and 1 base at J, with 7 bases between the two ends. In nucleotides, the CDR3 is TGTGCCTGGAGGGGGAGTTCCTACGAGCAGTACTTC. Protein sequence: CAWRGSSYEQYF.

The rearrangement joins TRBV6-5 to TRBJ2-3; 7 bases are a match to TRBD2. CDR3 size: 15 residues. V was clipped by 4 bases and J by 2 bases; unmatched bases: 6. Germline V lookup: CDR1 MNHEY, CDR2 SVGAGI. For the CDR3, the DNA is TGTGCCAGCAGTTCGCGCGGGGACTACACAGATACGCAGTATTTT. Amino acids: CASSSRGDYTDTQYF.

This sequence joins TRBV19 and TRBJ2-1, with 10 bases lining up with TRBD1. J lost 7 bases, V lost 8 bases, and 5 bases had no gene match. CDR1 LNHDA and CDR2 SQIVND come from the germline V gene (reference sequence). The CDR3 runs 13 residues. The DNA for the CDR3 is TGTGCCAGTTGGACAGGGGGGGGAAATGAGCAGTTCTTC. It translates to CASWTGGGNEQFF.

The V gene is TRBV5-4, the J gene TRBJ1-2; 7 nucleotides match TRBD1. J gave up 5 bases and V 4 bases, and 11 bases lay outside the gene matches. Germline lookup yields CDR1 SGHNT and CDR2 YYREEE (reference sequence). CDR3 size: 15 residues. The CDR3 here is CASSRQGRFDYGYTF. For the CDR3, the DNA is TGTGCCAGCAGCCGACAGGGCCGATTCGATTATGGCTACACCTTC.

The chain combines TRBV7-9 with TRBJ2-5, with D perhaps matching TRBD1 (6 bases). Trimming pared 5 bases from V and 5 bases from J, leaving 12 bases between. Germline values: CDR1 SEHNR, CDR2 FQNEAQ (reference sequence). This CDR3 comprises 13 residues. The CDR3, as DNA: TGTGCCAGCAGCCCCAGGGGTTGGGAGACCCAGTACTTC. It yields the protein CASSPRGWETQYF.

DNA of the CDR3: TGTGCCACCAGCAGAGATCCGGTGAAGGAGCAGTACTTC. It yields the protein CATSRDPVKEQYF. The chain is built from TRBV15 and TRBJ2-7, with no clear D. Trimming took off 0 bases at V and 7 bases at J, with 10 bases between the two ends. This CDR3 comprises 13 residues. Per germline, CDR1 LNHNV and CDR2 YYDKDF (reference sequence). The variable domain in full, with the rest retrieved from reference TRBV15 and TRBJ2-7, is DAMVIQNPRYQVTQFGKPVTLSCSQTLNHNVMYWYQQKSSQAPKLLFHYYDKDFNNEADTPDNFQSRRPNTSFCFLDIRSPGLGDTAMYLCATSRDPVKEQYFGPGTRLTVT.

The rearrangement uses TRBV7-2 and TRBJ1-1; 7 positions agree with TRBD1. Germline CDR1 is SGHTA and CDR2 is FQGNSA. V shed 5 bases, J shed 2 bases, and the junction held 5 bases outside the gene matches. The CDR3 runs to 14 residues. CDR3: CASSRGQLNTEAFF. CDR3 nucleotides: TGTGCCAGCAGCCGGGGACAGCTTAACACTGAAGCTTTCTTT.

The chain combines TRBV28 with TRBJ1-1; TRBD1 matches 9 bases. Losses at the gene ends were 7 bases for V and 4 bases for J; bases not matched to a gene: 4. CDR3 length: 13 residues. From germline, CDR1 is MDHEN and CDR2 SYDVKM. The CDR3 region has the DNA TGTGCCAGCAATCGGGACAGGGTCACTGAAGCTTTCTTT. Translated: CASNRDRVTEAFF.

CDR3: CASTSIGGVEEKLFF. Here the CDR3 DNA reads TGTGCCAGCACTTCTATCGGGGGAGTTGAAGAAAAACTGTTTTTT. The genes are TRBV2 and TRBJ1-4, with D possibly being TRBD1 (5 bases). V was trimmed by 7 bases and J by 8 bases, leaving 20 bases between them. This CDR3 has 15 amino acids. The V gene's germline CDR1 is SNHLY and CDR2 FYNNEI.

This clone was recorded once. This chain links TRBV2 with TRBJ1-2; 8 nucleotides agree with TRBD1. Germline V gene data show CDR1 as SNHLY and CDR2 as FYNNEI. CDR3 length: 12 residues. V was clipped by 5 bases and J by 8 bases; unmatched bases: 4. CDR3 residues: CASSYRGDGYTF. The CDR3 DNA is TGTGCCAGCAGTTACAGGGGGGACGGCTACACCTTC.

The chain is built from TRBV6-5 and TRBJ2-7; 9 nucleotides agree with TRBD1. The CDR3 spans 12 residues. Germline V gene data show CDR1 as MNHEY and CDR2 as SVGAGI. J gave up 6 bases and V 7 bases, and 4 bases lay outside the gene matches. In DNA, the CDR3 is TGTGCCAGCACCCAGACAGGGGGCGAGCAGTACTTC. It encodes CASTQTGGEQYF.

This CDR3 reads CASSPLDRGSSYEQYF. CDR3 DNA sequence: TGTGCCAGCAGCCCTTTGGACAGGGGGAGCTCCTACGAGCAGTACTTC. This chain links TRBV4-2 with TRBJ2-7; 10 positions match TRBD1. The CDR3 runs to 16 residues. V lost 4 bases and J lost 0; bases outside the gene matches: 6. Germline CDR1 LGHNA, CDR2 YNFKEQ.

The rearrangement joins TRBV28 to TRBJ1-4; D is perhaps TRBD1 (5 bases). The CDR3 loop spans 15 amino acids. The ends were cut back, 2 bases at V and 4 bases at J, with 11 bases in the middle. The germline V gene has CDR1 MDHEN and CDR2 SYDVKM. The CDR3 nucleotides read TGTGCCAGCAGTTTAGTTGGGGCTTATAATGAAAAACTGTTTTTT. Translating it yields CASSLVGAYNEKLFF.

Only one count was recorded for this clone. This rearrangement joins TRBV11-2 to TRBJ2-2; D is unclear. The CDR3 has 14 amino acids. The V and J ends lost 2 bases and 0 bases respectively, with 4 bases between them. Germline CDR1 reads SGHAT; CDR2 reads FQNNGV. The CDR3 loop is CASSLHPNTGELFF. CDR3 nucleotide sequence: TGTGCCAGCAGCTTACATCCGAACACCGGGGAGCTGTTTTTT.

J is TRBJ2-5 and V is TRBV19, with D possibly TRBD2 on 6 matching bases. This CDR3 comprises 17 residues. Trimming cost V 0 bases and J 1 base, with 15 bases left between them. Germline CDR1 LNHDA, CDR2 SQIVND (reference sequence). The CDR3 DNA sequence: TGTGCCAGTAGTATAGAGGGGACTCTTTCAACCCAAGAGACCCAGTACTTC. Protein: CASSIEGTLSTQETQYF.

This rearrangement joins TRBV2 to TRBJ2-5; perhaps TRBD2 as D (6 bases). The CDR3 is 15 amino acids. Germline CDR1 reads SNHLY; CDR2 reads FYNNEI. V was shortened by 5 bases and J by 7 bases, with 20 bases between the two germline ends. CDR3 sequence (DNA): TGTGCCAGCAGTCCCCAAGGGGCTAGCGCGGTGACCCAGTACTTC. Protein product: CASSPQGASAVTQYF.

The CDR3 is CASIGWDRAVSGRNDEQFF. The CDR3, as DNA: TGTGCCAGCATTGGTTGGGACAGGGCGGTTAGCGGGAGAAATGATGAGCAGTTCTTC. The V gene is TRBV28, the J gene TRBJ2-1, with D perhaps TRBD1 or TRBD2 (9 bases each). Between the trimmed V and J ends, which lost 7 bases and 8 bases, there was a span of 33 bases. Germline CDR1 MDHEN, CDR2 SYDVKM. The CDR3 runs to 19 residues.

The table lists this clone with a count of one. The chain joins TRBV2 to TRBJ2-5; 8 bases map to TRBD2. Germline trimming cut 7 bases from V and 4 bases from J; bases unmatched to any gene: 8. Germline CDR1 and CDR2: SNHLY and FYNNEI. The CDR3 length is 14 residues. The DNA for the CDR3 is TGTGCCAGCAAGATTAGCGGGATCGGAGAGACCCAGTACTTC. Its protein product is CASKISGIGETQYF.

The rearrangement joins TRBV19 to TRBJ2-3; 14 nucleotides agree with TRBD2. The CDR3 has 16 residues. Looked up from germline, CDR1 is LNHDA and CDR2 is SQIVND (reference sequence). The trim removed 6 bases at V and 6 bases at J, leaving 8 bases unmatched. The DNA for the CDR3 is TGTGCCAGTAGGACGGGACTAGCGGGAGAGGGGGATACGCAGTATTTT. This gives the protein CASRTGLAGEGDTQYF.

The chain has TRBV4-1 and TRBJ2-7; 8 bases are a match to TRBD2. The CDR3 runs 16 residues. V gave up 3 bases and J gave up 3 bases; unmatched junction bases: 10. Germline V gives CDR1 MGHRA, CDR2 YSYEKL. CDR3 in amino acids: CASSQSGLSGNYEQYF. The CDR3 DNA reads TGCGCCAGCAGCCAGTCGGGTCTTAGCGGGAACTACGAGCAGTACTTC.

This clone was found once. The chain combines TRBV29-1 with TRBJ2-4, with D perhaps TRBD1 (7 bases). Germline V gene sequence: CDR1 SQVTM, CDR2 ANQGSEA. The CDR3 loop spans 11 amino acids. V gave up 7 bases and J gave up 4 bases, with 8 bases separating them. Here the CDR3 DNA reads TGCAGCGCAGGGGGGAAAAACATTCAGTACTTC. This sequence encodes CSAGGKNIQYF. The full variable domain, with the rest looked up from reference TRBV29-1 and TRBJ2-4, is SAVISQKPSRDICQRGTSLTIQCQVDSQVTMMFWYRQQPGQSLTLIATANQGSEATYESGFVIDKFPISRPNLTFSTLTVSNMSPEDSSIYLCSAGGKNIQYFGAGTRLSVL.

The chain recombines TRBV28 with TRBJ2-7, with 7 nucleotides matching TRBD1. The germline gives CDR1 MDHEN, CDR2 SYDVKM. The trim removed 5 bases at V and 7 bases at J, leaving 20 bases unmatched. This CDR3 has 17 amino acids. CDR3 region: CASSLWKARRQGSEQYF. The CDR3 DNA sequence: TGTGCCAGCAGTCTGTGGAAAGCCAGAAGACAGGGTTCAGAGCAGTACTTC.